This T cell receptor (beta chain) was retrieved from a study of blood T cell repertoires in COVID-19 (dated by TCRdb to 2018 to 2020). Describing the broader study: Samples covering the acute and convalescent phases of COVID-19 were provided by collaborators in the United States, Italy and Spain. The prospective study material was composed of cDNA or gDNA derived from T cells, B-cell-depleted T cells, or PBMCs. Subjects who had been exposed to COVID-19, were actively infected with it, or had recovered from it provided the deeply sampled blood TCRbeta repertoires that made up the dataset. A freely available public database, intended as a resource for researchers studying the immune response to SARS-CoV-2, is where the repertoires were released. Samples were obtained from the ongoing ImmuneRACE study (first 160 participants) and from 950 to 1,500 subjects provided by 6 global collaborators. Sample metadata almost always included a de-identified subject ID, COVID-19 status, age in years and sex. Where HLA class I and class II types were available, the types were taken from metadata supplied by the sample provider, not from assay-based typing.

The germline V gene sets CDR1 to LGHNT and CDR2 to FRNRAP. From its cysteine to its phenylalanine, the CDR3 spans 15 amino acids. Of the read, only the CDR3 DNA is kept; its 45 bases are in frame from base 1. The V end gives up 4 bases and the J end 9 bases, leaving 8 bases in the junction not matched to a gene. Each collaborating institution followed its own protocols to collect whole blood in K2EDTA tubes. For TCRbeta analysis, collaborator samples were shipped as frozen whole blood, as isolated PBMCs, or as DNA extracted from either sample type. This clone appeared once. No antigen is known for it. No base-level quality is on record; no much larger clone is a single base apart. The immunoSEQ Assay, a bias-controlled multiplex PCR, was used to amplify TCRbeta CDR3 regions from genomic DNA. The original pipeline was this. The number of nucleated cells in each sample was estimated by amplification of reference gene primers within the assay. To quantify the absolute abundance of each unique TCRbeta CDR3 rearrangement, sequence reads were collapsed and filtered. For each sample, productive Simpson clonality was calculated by taking the square root of Simpson's diversity index across productive rearrangements. Sourced from immuneACCESS, this table was stored by TCRdb with only in-frame sequences that have V and J called. A share of the clones is absent; for the studies checked, an unresolved V gene accounts for under half, and the remainder has no known explanation. V, J and clone size are taken as reported in that table, and D and trimming were inferred from the DNA itself. Counted in this sample were fewer than 130,000 clones; 75% to 80% of them appeared once. Approximately 16% of the sample is held by the ten biggest clonotypes.

Summary of the overall study and its limitations: The amount of clinical and demographic metadata varied by source and participant and was provided uncurated.

This receptor was obtained from a woman aged 80 or over with active or convalescent COVID-19. The sequenced sample was peripheral blood. The chain joins TRBV12-5 to TRBJ2-1; 11 junctional bases match TRBD2. The base sequence is TGTGCTAGTGGTTCGATACTAGCGGGAGCAGGTGAGCAGTTCTTC. Its translation is CASGSILAGAGEQFF.